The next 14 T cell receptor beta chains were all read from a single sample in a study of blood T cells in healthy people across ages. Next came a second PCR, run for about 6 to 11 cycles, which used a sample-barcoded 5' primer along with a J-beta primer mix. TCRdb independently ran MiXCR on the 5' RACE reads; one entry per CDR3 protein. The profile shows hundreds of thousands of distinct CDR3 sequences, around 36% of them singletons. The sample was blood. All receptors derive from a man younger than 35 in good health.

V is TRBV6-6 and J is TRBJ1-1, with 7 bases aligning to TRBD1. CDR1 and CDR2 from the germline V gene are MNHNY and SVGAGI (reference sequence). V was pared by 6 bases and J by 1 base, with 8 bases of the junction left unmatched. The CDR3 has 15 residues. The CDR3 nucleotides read TGTGCCAGCAGCACCCAAGGGACAGAGAACACTGAAGCTTTCTTT. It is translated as CASSTQGTENTEAFF.

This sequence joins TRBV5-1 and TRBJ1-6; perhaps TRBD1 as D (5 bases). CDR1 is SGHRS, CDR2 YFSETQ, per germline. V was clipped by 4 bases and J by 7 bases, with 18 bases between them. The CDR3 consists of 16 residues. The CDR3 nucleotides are TGCGCCAGCAGCCTCAGAGTGGGGCGGGAAAATTCACCCCTCCACTTT. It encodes CASSLRVGRENSPLHF.

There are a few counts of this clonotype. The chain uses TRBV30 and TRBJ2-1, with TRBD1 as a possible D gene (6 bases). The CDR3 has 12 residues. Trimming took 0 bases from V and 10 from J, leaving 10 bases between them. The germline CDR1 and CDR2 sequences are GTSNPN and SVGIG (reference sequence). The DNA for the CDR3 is TGTGCCTGGAGTGTACAGGGTCGGGAGCAGTTCTTC. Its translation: CAWSVQGREQFF. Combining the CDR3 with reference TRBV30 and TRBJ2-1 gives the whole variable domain SQTIHQWPATLVQPVGSPLSLECTVEGTSNPNLYWYRQAAGRGLQLLFYSVGIGQISSEVPQNLSASRPQDRQFILSSKKLLLSDSGFYLCAWSVQGREQFFGPGTRLTVL.

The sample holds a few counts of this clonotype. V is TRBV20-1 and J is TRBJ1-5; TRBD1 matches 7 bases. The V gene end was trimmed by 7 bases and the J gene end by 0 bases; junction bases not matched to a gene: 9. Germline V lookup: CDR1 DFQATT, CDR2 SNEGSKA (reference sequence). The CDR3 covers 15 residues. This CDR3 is CSVQPQGNSNQPQHF. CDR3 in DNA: TGCAGTGTCCAGCCACAGGGGAATAGCAATCAGCCCCAGCATTTT.

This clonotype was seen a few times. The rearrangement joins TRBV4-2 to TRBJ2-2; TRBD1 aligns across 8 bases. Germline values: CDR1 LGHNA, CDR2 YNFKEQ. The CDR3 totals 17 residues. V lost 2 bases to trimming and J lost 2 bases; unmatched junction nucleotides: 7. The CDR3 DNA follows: TGTGCCAGCAGCCAACCGACAGGGGCTAGCAACACCGGGGAGCTGTTTTTT. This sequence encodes CASSQPTGASNTGELFF.

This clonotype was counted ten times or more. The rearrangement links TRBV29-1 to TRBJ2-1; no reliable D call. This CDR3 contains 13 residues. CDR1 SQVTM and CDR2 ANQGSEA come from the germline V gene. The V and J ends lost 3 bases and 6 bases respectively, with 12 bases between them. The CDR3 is CSVDGLRPNEQFF. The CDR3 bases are TGCAGCGTTGATGGGCTCCGACCCAATGAGCAGTTCTTC.

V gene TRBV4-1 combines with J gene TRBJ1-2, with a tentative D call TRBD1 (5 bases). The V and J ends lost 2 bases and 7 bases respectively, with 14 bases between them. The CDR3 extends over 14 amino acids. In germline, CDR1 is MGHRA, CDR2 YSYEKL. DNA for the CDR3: TGCGCCAGCAGCCAACCCACAGGTGGGGCTGGCTACACCTTC. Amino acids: CASSQPTGGAGYTF.

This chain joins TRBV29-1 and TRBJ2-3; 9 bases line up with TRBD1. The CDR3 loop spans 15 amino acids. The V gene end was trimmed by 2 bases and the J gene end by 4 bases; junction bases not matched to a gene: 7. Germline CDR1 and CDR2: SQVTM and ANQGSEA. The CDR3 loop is CSVERTGDPPDTQYF. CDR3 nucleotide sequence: TGCAGCGTTGAAAGGACAGGGGATCCCCCAGATACGCAGTATTTT.

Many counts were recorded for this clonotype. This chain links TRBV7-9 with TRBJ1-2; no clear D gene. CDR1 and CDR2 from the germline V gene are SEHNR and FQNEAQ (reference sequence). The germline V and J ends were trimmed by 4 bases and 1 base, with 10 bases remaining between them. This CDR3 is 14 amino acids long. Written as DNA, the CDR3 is TGTGCCAGCAGCTCCAGCTCATTTAACTATGGCTACACCTTC. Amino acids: CASSSSSFNYGYTF.

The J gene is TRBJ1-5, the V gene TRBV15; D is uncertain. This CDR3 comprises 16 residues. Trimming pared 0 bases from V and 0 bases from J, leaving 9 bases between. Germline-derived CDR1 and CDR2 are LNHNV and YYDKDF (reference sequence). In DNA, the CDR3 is TGTGCCACCAGCAGAGATTTGGGGAATAGCAATCAGCCCCAGCATTTT. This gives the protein CATSRDLGNSNQPQHF. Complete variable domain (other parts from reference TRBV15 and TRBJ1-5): DAMVIQNPRYQVTQFGKPVTLSCSQTLNHNVMYWYQQKSSQAPKLLFHYYDKDFNNEADTPDNFQSRRPNTSFCFLDIRSPGLGDTAMYLCATSRDLGNSNQPQHFGDGTRLSIL.

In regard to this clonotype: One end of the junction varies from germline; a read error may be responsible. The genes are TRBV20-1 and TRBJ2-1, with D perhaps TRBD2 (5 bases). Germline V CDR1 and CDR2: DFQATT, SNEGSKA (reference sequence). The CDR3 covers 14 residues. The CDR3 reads CSARGVAYYNVQFF. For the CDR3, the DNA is TGCAGTGCTAGGGGAGTAGCCTACTACAATGTGCAGTTCTTC.

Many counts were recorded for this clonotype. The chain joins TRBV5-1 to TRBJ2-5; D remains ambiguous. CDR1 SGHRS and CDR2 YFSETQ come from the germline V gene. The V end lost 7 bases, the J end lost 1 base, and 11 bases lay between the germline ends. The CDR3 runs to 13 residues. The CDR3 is CASSSDFQETQYF. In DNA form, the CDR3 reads TGCGCCAGCTCTTCTGATTTCCAAGAGACCCAGTACTTC.

CDR3 loop: CASSPPGGREDTDTQYF. CDR3 nucleotide sequence: TGTGCCAGCAGCCCCCCGGGGGGGCGGGAAGACACAGATACGCAGTATTTT. The chain is built from TRBV9 and TRBJ2-3; 8 bases are a match to TRBD2. The CDR3 is 17 residues long. The germline CDR1 and CDR2 sequences are SGDLS and YYNGEE. Losses at the gene ends were 4 bases for V and 2 bases for J; bases not matched to a gene: 12.

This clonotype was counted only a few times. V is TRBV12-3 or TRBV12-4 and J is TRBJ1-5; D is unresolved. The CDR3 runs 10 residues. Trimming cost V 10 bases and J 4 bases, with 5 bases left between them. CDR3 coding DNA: TGTGCCACCCCAAATCAGCCCCAGCATTTT. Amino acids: CATPNQPQHF.